This TCR beta chain was obtained from a study of CD8 T cells in ankylosing spondylitis. Whole-study results and caveats: Disease-linked clones reportedly concentrated significantly in matched ankylosing spondylitis synovial fluid. Certain motif variants had earlier appeared in reactive arthritis synovial fluid and blood. Seemingly distinctive of ankylosing spondylitis blood was a TCR beta motif formed by eight highly homologous variants.

Each TCR beta library was made by quantitative 5'-RACE that incorporated molecular barcodes. Each CDR3 protein gets one entry after TCRdb re-called the 5' RACE reads with MiXCR. The sample holds about 360,000 distinct CDR3 sequences; roughly 14% are singletons and the top ten take less than 1.1%. The sample holds many counts of this clonotype. Antigen unknown. The CDR3 contains 13 residues. CDR1 is SGHRS, CDR2 YFSETQ, per germline. V was trimmed by 4 bases and J by 1 base, leaving 8 bases between them. The TCR comes from a male donor with ankylosing spondylitis or in good health (not recorded which). The gene calls are TRBV5-1 and TRBJ2-5, with a possible D match to TRBD1 (5 bases). Sequencing was performed on blood, either unsorted or a sorted T cell fraction (not recorded which). The CDR3 coding sequence is TGCGCCAGCAGCCGACAGTTCCAAGAGACCCAGTACTTC. This codes for CASSRQFQETQYF. Full variable domain (missing parts from reference TRBV5-1 and TRBJ2-5): KAGVTQTPRYLIKTRGQQVTLSCSPISGHRSVSWYQQTPGQGLQFLFEYFSETQRNKGNFPGRFSGRQFSNSRSEMNVSTLELGDSALYLCASSRQFQETQYFGPGTRLLVL.